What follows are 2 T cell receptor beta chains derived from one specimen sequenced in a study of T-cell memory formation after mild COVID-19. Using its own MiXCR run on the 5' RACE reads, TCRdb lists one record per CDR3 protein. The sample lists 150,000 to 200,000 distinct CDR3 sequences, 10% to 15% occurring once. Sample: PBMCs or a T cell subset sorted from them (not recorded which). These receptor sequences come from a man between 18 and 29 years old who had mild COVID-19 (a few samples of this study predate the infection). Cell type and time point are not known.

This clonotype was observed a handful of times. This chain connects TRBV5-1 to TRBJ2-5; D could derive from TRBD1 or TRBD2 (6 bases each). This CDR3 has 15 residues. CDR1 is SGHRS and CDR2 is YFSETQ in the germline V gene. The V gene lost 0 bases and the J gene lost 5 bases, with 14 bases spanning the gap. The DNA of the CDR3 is TGCGCCAGCAGCTTGGCCAACGGGGGCGGTGAGACCCAGTACTTC. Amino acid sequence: CASSLANGGGETQYF. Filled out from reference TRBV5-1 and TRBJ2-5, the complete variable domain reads KAGVTQTPRYLIKTRGQQVTLSCSPISGHRSVSWYQQTPGQGLQFLFEYFSETQRNKGNFPGRFSGRQFSNSRSEMNVSTLELGDSALYLCASSLANGGGETQYFGPGTRLLVL.

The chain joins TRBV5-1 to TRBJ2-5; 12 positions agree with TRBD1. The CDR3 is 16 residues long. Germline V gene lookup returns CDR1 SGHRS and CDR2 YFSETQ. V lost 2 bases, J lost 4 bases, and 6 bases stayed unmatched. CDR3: CASSFRDRGLRETQYF. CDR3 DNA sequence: TGCGCCAGCAGCTTCCGGGACAGGGGGCTTCGAGAGACCCAGTACTTC.